The rows below give T cell receptor beta chains drawn from one sample of a study of a mutant IDH1 vaccine in newly diagnosed glioma. These receptors lack a known antigen. TCRdb's table, derived via immunoSEQ multiplex PCR, lists solely in-frame clones and lacks some. Counted here are about 54,000 clones, about 85% occurring once; the ten biggest clones make up 4.1%. This material consisted of PBMCs, taken from a glioma patient whose treatment included an IDH1 peptide vaccine. The receptors were sampled from a woman under 30 with glioma. The CDR3 runs from the conserved cysteine through the conserved F or W. D genes are given only for firm matches. A row's size may be missing; if present it is once, few, many or a size class.

clone_size | j_call | d_call | cdr3_length | v_call | cdr3_aa | cdr3_nt
once | TRBJ2-7 | . | 12 | TRBV7-9 | CASSFTSDEQYF | TGTGCCAGCAGCTTTACTTCGGACGAGCAGTACTTC
. | TRBJ1-5 | . | 17 | TRBV15 | CATSRRGHTLSNQPQHF | TGTGCCACCAGCAGGAGGGGACATACACTTAGCAATCAGCCCCAGCATTTT
. | TRBJ2-3 | . | 13 | TRBV7-7 | CASSFGGTDTQYF | TGTGCTAGCAGCTTTGGCGGCACAGATACGCAGTATTTT
once | TRBJ2-2 | . | 13 | TRBV9 | CASSVGGTGELFF | TGTGCCAGCAGCGTAGGGGGGACCGGGGAGCTGTTTTTT
. | TRBJ2-2 | TRBD1 | 13 | TRBV6-5 | CASSYRDREKLFF | TGTGCCAGCAGTTACCGGGACAGGGAAAAGCTGTTTTTT
. | TRBJ2-7 | . | 13 | TRBV5-1 | CASSLDYPSEQYF | TGCGCCAGCAGCTTGGACTACCCTTCTGAGCAGTACTTC
once | TRBJ1-1 | . | 15 | TRBV11-1 | CASSLSLGQSAEAFF | TGTGCCAGCAGCTTATCCCTCGGACAGAGCGCTGAAGCTTTCTTT
. | TRBJ2-5 | TRBD1 | 15 | TRBV19 | CASSTAQGAGETQYF | TGTGCCAGTAGTACCGCACAGGGGGCGGGGGAGACCCAGTACTTC
. | TRBJ2-3 | TRBD2 | 16 | TRBV15 | CATSRDFGGGADTQYF | TGTGCCACCAGCAGAGATTTCGGCGGGGGAGCAGATACGCAGTATTTT
. | TRBJ1-2 | . | 15 | TRBV4-2 | CASSPAPRGPYGYTF | TGTGCCAGCAGCCCGGCCCCCCGAGGGCCCTATGGCTACACCTTC
. | TRBJ1-3 | . | 13 | TRBV2 | CASCPSMGNTIYF | TGTGCCAGCTGCCCGTCGATGGGCAACACCATATATTTT
. | TRBJ1-3 | TRBD1 | 17 | TRBV4-2 | CASSQDVGQGSGNTIYF | TGTGCCAGCAGCCAAGATGTAGGACAGGGCTCTGGAAACACCATATATTTT
. | TRBJ2-7 | . | 14 | TRBV11-3 | CASSPGASRAKEYF | TGTGCCAGCAGCCCAGGGGCTAGCCGAGCGAAGGAGTACTTC
. | TRBJ2-1 | . | 16 | TRBV6-6 | CASSYGIRGSYNEQFF | TGTGCCAGCAGTTACGGAATAAGGGGATCCTACAATGAGCAGTTCTTC
. | TRBJ2-7 | TRBD2 | 17 | TRBV13 | CASSLGGLLGAPYEQYF | TGTGCCAGCAGCTTAGGGGGACTATTGGGAGCCCCCTACGAGCAGTACTTC
. | TRBJ2-7 | TRBD1 | 13 | TRBV6-6 | CASSYGTGIEQYF | TGTGCCAGCAGTTACGGGACAGGGATCGAGCAGTACTTC
. | TRBJ1-4 | . | 20 | TRBV19 | CARVVPPGGACVATNEKLFF | TGTGCCCGAGTAGTACCCCCGGGGGGGGCCTGTGTAGCAACTAATGAAAAACTGTTTTTT
. | TRBJ1-4 | . | 15 | TRBV27 | CASSLGRRPNEKLFF | TGTGCCAGCAGCTTAGGGAGGCGACCTAATGAAAAACTGTTTTTT
. | TRBJ1-2 | . | 14 | TRBV27 | CASSSETGARGYTF | TGTGCCAGCAGTTCCGAAACGGGGGCGAGGGGCTACACCTTC
. | TRBJ2-7 | TRBD2 | 16 | TRBV9 | CASSAGVAGVRNEQYF | TGTGCCAGCAGCGCCGGGGTAGCGGGAGTTAGGAACGAGCAGTACTTC
. | TRBJ1-1 | . | 16 | TRBV7-9 | CASSSQGNWVNTEAFF | TGTGCCAGCAGCTCTCAGGGGAATTGGGTGAACACTGAAGCTTTCTTT
. | TRBJ2-7 | . | 13 | TRBV19 | CASSIARSYEQYF | TGTGCCAGTAGTATCGCCCGCTCCTACGAGCAGTACTTC
. | TRBJ1-2 | . | 14 | TRBV27 | CASSFRSLNYGYTF | TGTGCCAGCAGTTTCCGCAGTCTTAACTATGGCTACACCTTC
. | TRBJ2-7 | . | 13 | TRBV27 | CASSRRGLREQYF | TGTGCCAGCAGCCGGCGAGGGCTTCGGGAGCAGTACTTC
. | TRBJ2-1 | . | 8 | TRBV13 | CASSPEFF | TGTGCCAGCAGCCCCGAGTTCTTC
. | TRBJ1-5 | . | 15 | TRBV4-1 | CASSQEGAPGQPQHF | TGCGCCAGCAGCCAAGAAGGAGCCCCCGGTCAGCCCCAGCATTTT
. | TRBJ2-5 | . | 14 | TRBV10-3 | CAISETGDQETQYF | TGTGCCATCAGTGAGACCGGGGATCAAGAGACCCAGTACTTC
. | TRBJ1-4 | TRBD1 | 17 | TRBV7-3 | CASSFPRTGATNEKLFF | TGTGCCAGCAGCTTTCCAAGGACAGGGGCAACTAATGAAAAACTGTTTTTT
. | TRBJ2-7 | . | 12 | TRBV4-2 | CASSQDGAKQYF | TGTGCCAGCAGCCAAGACGGGGCAAAGCAGTACTTC
. | TRBJ2-7 | . | 14 | TRBV11-3 | CASSLEGSYYEQYF | TGTGCCAGCAGCTTAGAGGGCTCTTATTACGAGCAGTACTTC
. | TRBJ2-5 | . | 15 | TRBV6-6 | CASSYPIGLEETQYF | TGTGCCAGCAGTTACCCAATTGGGCTTGAAGAGACCCAGTACTTC
once | TRBJ2-7 | TRBD2 | 18 | TRBV27 | CASSRTGTSGPQRYEQYF | TGTGCCAGCAGTCGGACCGGGACTAGCGGGCCCCAGAGGTACGAGCAGTACTTC
. | TRBJ2-5 | . | 10 | TRBV6-6 | CASSRGTQYF | TGTGCCAGCAGTAGAGGGACCCAGTACTTC
. | TRBJ1-1 | . | 12 | TRBV19 | CASSIGNTEAFF | TGTGCCAGTAGTATAGGGAACACTGAAGCTTTCTTT
. | TRBJ1-2 | . | 15 | TRBV27 | CASSLRGGGNYGYTF | TGTGCCAGCAGTTTACGGGGGGGCGGAAACTATGGCTACACCTTC
. | TRBJ2-1 | TRBD2 | 12 | TRBV5-6 | CASSPGGPEQFF | TGTGCCAGCAGTCCGGGAGGGCCTGAGCAGTTCTTC
. | TRBJ2-3 | TRBD2 | 18 | TRBV4-3 | CASSQSSVAGGPTDTQYF | TGCGCCAGCAGCCAAAGTTCTGTAGCGGGGGGGCCAACAGATACGCAGTATTTT
few | TRBJ1-2 | . | 13 | TRBV4-1 | CASSQAGGYGYTF | TGCGCCAGCAGCCAAGCGGGGGGTTATGGCTACACCTTC
. | TRBJ1-1 | . | 15 | TRBV6-1 | CASSVRGAMNTEAFF | TGTGCCAGCAGTGTCCGGGGAGCGATGAACACTGAAGCTTTCTTT
. | TRBJ1-4 | . | 15 | TRBV5-1 | CASRSAGVKSEKLFF | TGCGCCAGCAGATCCGCAGGGGTAAAGAGTGAAAAACTGTTTTTT
few | TRBJ1-1 | TRBD1 | 13 | TRBV5-1 | CASSSTGGTEAFF | TGCGCCAGCAGCTCGACAGGGGGCACTGAAGCTTTCTTT